Detailed here is one T cell receptor beta chain. What it recognizes is unknown. Compared with germline, one end of the junction differs, possibly owing to a read error. Sequencing was performed with immunoSEQ multiplex PCR; in TCRdb, only in-frame clones are kept and a portion is missing. The profile shows roughly 100,000 clones, 90% to 95% of them singletons. The data derive from a study of siplizumab effects on memory and regulatory T cells. Study-level points and caveats: Proliferating siplizumab-cultured Tregs lacked confirmed suppressive function.

This sequence was found in a human donor in good health. Material: CD4+ T cells sorted from blood.

CDR3 sequence: CASSSGPWELGAF. CDR3 sequence (DNA): TGTGCCAGCAGCTCAGGGCCCTGGGAACTGGGGGCCTTT. The chain combines TRBV5-4 with TRBJ1-1; possible D gene TRBD1, 6 bases. Germline-derived CDR1 and CDR2 are SGHNT and YYREEE (reference sequence). The CDR3 extends over 13 amino acids. Filled out from reference TRBV5-4 and TRBJ1-1, the complete variable domain reads ETGVTQSPTHLIKTRGQQVTLRCSSQSGHNTVSWYQQALGQGPQFIFQYYREEENGRGNFPPRFSGLQFPNYSSELNVNALELDDSALYLCASSSGPWELGAFGQGTRLTVV.